One sample yielded the 13 T cell receptor beta chains listed below, sequenced in a study of cytomegalovirus exposure and HLA in healthy donors. PCR primers comprised 60 Vbeta and 13 Jbeta primers. The data were produced by immunoSEQ multiplex PCR, yet TCRdb's version contains in-frame clones alone and is incomplete. The sample holds 75,000 to 90,000 clones, nearly 80% seen once. The sequenced sample was PBMCs. Every receptor here comes from a man aged 35-49 years in good health and CMV-seronegative.

V gene TRBV4-2 combines with J gene TRBJ1-5, with 8 bases matching TRBD1. Germline trimming cut 3 bases from V and 5 bases from J; bases unmatched to any gene: 3. Germline V lookup: CDR1 LGHNA, CDR2 YNFKEQ. CDR3 length: 14 amino acids. The CDR3 nucleotides read TGTGCCAGCAGCCAGGGCAGGGGGCATCAGCCCCAGCATTTT. As protein: CASSQGRGHQPQHF.

The rearrangement uses TRBV5-4 and TRBJ2-1; 7 bases line up with TRBD2. The length of the CDR3 is 16 residues. Per the germline V gene, CDR1 is SGHNT and CDR2 is YYREEE (reference sequence). V lost 1 base to trimming and J lost 2 bases; unmatched junction nucleotides: 6. The CDR3: CASSLPTSVTYNEQFF. The CDR3 DNA is TGTGCCAGCAGCTTGCCTACTAGCGTTACCTACAATGAGCAGTTCTTC.

The J gene is TRBJ1-4, the V gene TRBV6-1; the D is unclear. The CDR3 consists of 14 residues. V was pared by 2 bases and J by 4 bases, with 8 bases between. The germline V gene encodes CDR1 MNHNS and CDR2 SASEGT. The CDR3 sequence is CASSERQINEKLFF. The CDR3 nucleotides read TGTGCCAGCAGTGAACGACAAATTAATGAAAAACTGTTTTTT.

The chain uses TRBV9 and TRBJ1-2; 7 bases line up with TRBD1. Germline V gene lookup returns CDR1 SGDLS and CDR2 YYNGEE. The CDR3 has 16 amino acids. The V and J ends lost 0 bases and 7 bases, in that order; junction bases with no gene match: 12. The CDR3 here is CASSVGAEGGAGGYTF. CDR3 DNA: TGTGCCAGCAGCGTAGGTGCCGAAGGGGGCGCCGGTGGCTACACCTTC.

The J gene is TRBJ1-2, the V gene TRBV11-2, with D unresolved. Germline CDR1 SGHAT, CDR2 FQNNGV. Trimming removed 5 bases from V and 6 bases from J, with 22 bases in between. This CDR3 is 16 amino acids long. The CDR3 loop reads CASSLMMSGLGDGYTF. In DNA form, the CDR3 reads TGTGCCAGCAGCCTCATGATGAGCGGCCTGGGAGATGGCTACACCTTC.

The J gene is TRBJ2-3, the V gene TRBV7-9; possibly TRBD1 for D (6 bases). Trimming cost V 5 bases and J 2 bases, with 20 bases left between them. There are 17 residues in the CDR3. Looked up from germline, CDR1 is SEHNR and CDR2 is FQNEAQ (reference sequence). The CDR3 DNA reads as TGTGCCAGCAGCACCAGACAGGAAACTAGGTACACAGATACGCAGTATTTT. This translates into CASSTRQETRYTDTQYF.

This chain connects TRBV10-1 to TRBJ2-5; TRBD1 might be the D (5 bases). Germline assignment: CDR1 WNHNN and CDR2 SYGVQD (reference sequence). V was pared by 2 bases and J by 10 bases, with 11 bases between. This CDR3 spans 12 amino acids. CDR3 loop: CASSEILGVQYF. The CDR3, as DNA: TGCGCCAGCAGTGAGATTTTAGGGGTCCAGTACTTC.

The CDR3 DNA follows: TGCGCCAGCAGTCGGGACAGGGGAACCTACGAGCAGTACTTC. Its protein is CASSRDRGTYEQYF. This chain joins TRBV10-1 and TRBJ2-7; TRBD1 agrees at 10 bases. This CDR3 comprises 14 residues. Germline loops: CDR1 WNHNN, CDR2 SYGVQD (reference sequence). With 5 bases clipped from V and 2 bases from J, the junction kept 3 bases outside the gene matches.

The rearrangement joins TRBV7-2 to TRBJ2-7, with 10 bases matching TRBD1. V lost 5 bases to trimming and J lost 4 bases; unmatched junction nucleotides: 8. The CDR3 totals 15 residues. CDR1 is SGHTA and CDR2 is FQGNSA in the germline V gene. The CDR3 spells CASSLSPGQGYEQYF. CDR3 in DNA: TGTGCCAGCAGCCTCTCCCCGGGACAGGGGTACGAGCAGTACTTC.

V usage is TRBV9 and J usage is TRBJ2-3; D is possibly TRBD2 (6 bases). Trimming removed 0 bases at V and 4 bases at J, with 12 bases between. Germline lookup yields CDR1 SGDLS and CDR2 YYNGEE. This CDR3 region has 15 residues. The CDR3 DNA reads as TGTGCCAGCAGCGTAGCGGCGGGACTGGCAGATACGCAGTATTTT. Translation: CASSVAAGLADTQYF.

This clone was recorded once. The chain links TRBV6-1 to TRBJ2-7; 7 bases are shared with TRBD2. The CDR3 has 18 amino acids. Germline V CDR1 and CDR2: MNHNS, SASEGT. The V segment lost 4 bases and the J segment 2 bases; nucleotides outside the gene matches: 17. In nucleotides, the CDR3 is TGTGCCAGCAGTGTATCTGGTGGTGCGGGAGTGGTCCCCTACGAGCAGTACTTC. Protein product: CASSVSGGAGVVPYEQYF.

This clone was counted between two and nine times. This chain uses TRBV5-4 with TRBJ2-7; TRBD2 agrees at 10 bases. Unmatched junction bases numbered 12, after V lost 4 bases and J lost 5 bases. In germline, CDR1 is SGHNT, CDR2 YYREEE (reference sequence). The CDR3 consists of 16 residues. For the CDR3, the DNA is TGTGCCAGCAGCCCGGACCTAGCGGGAGAGTGGAACGAGCAGTACTTC. It specifies CASSPDLAGEWNEQYF.

The chain carries TRBV11-2 and TRBJ2-6, with 8 bases that match TRBD2. The V segment lost 5 bases and the J segment 2 bases; nucleotides outside the gene matches: 2. The germline gives CDR1 SGHAT, CDR2 FQNNGV. The CDR3 runs to 15 residues. As DNA, the CDR3 is TGTGCCAGCAGCACGACTAGCGCTGGGGCCAACGTCCTGACTTTC. This sequence encodes CASSTTSAGANVLTF.